Below are 10 T cell receptor beta chains sequenced from a single sample in a study of blood T cell repertoires in COVID-19. Produced via immunoSEQ multiplex PCR; TCRdb's table is partial and in-frame only. The profile covers 200,000 to 250,000 clones, with about 84% appearing a single time and 6% to 7.5% taken by the ten largest. Material for sequencing was PBMCs or T cells enriched from blood (not recorded which). The receptors stem from a woman in her forties with acute COVID-19.

The V call is TRBV28, the J call TRBJ1-5, with D perhaps TRBD1 (5 bases). With 6 bases removed from V and 0 bases from J, the gap between germline ends came to 12 bases. Per germline, CDR1 MDHEN and CDR2 SYDVKM. This CDR3 has 15 amino acids. DNA for the CDR3: TGTGCCAGCAGCCTGGGGCAGATTAGCAATCAGCCCCAGCATTTT. This translates into CASSLGQISNQPQHF.

V gene TRBV30 combines with J gene TRBJ1-2; D unclear. V was cut by 1 base and J by 4 bases, with 7 bases left in between. The CDR3 consists of 12 residues. CDR1 is GTSNPN, CDR2 SVGIG, per germline (reference sequence). Written as DNA, the CDR3 is TGTGCCTGGAGTGCCCACATCTATGGCTACACCTTC. It is translated as CAWSAHIYGYTF.

The gene calls are TRBV5-1 and TRBJ1-3; D call uncertain. V shed 4 bases and J shed 2 bases, with 13 bases lying between them. This CDR3 is built from 15 residues. The germline gives CDR1 SGHRS, CDR2 YFSETQ. The CDR3 region has the DNA TGCGCCAGCAGCCGGGAGGGAAGAACTGGAAACACCATATATTTT. It specifies CASSREGRTGNTIYF.

V is TRBV2 and J is TRBJ1-1; D ambiguous. CDR1 and CDR2 from the germline V gene are SNHLY and FYNNEI. The CDR3 spans 12 residues. Trimming left V 5 bases short and J 4 bases short, with 8 bases between. The CDR3 region is CASSTRGTEAFF. CDR3 DNA: TGTGCCAGCAGTACCCGGGGCACTGAAGCTTTCTTT.

This clone was counted a single time. The J gene is TRBJ2-2, the V gene TRBV5-4; perhaps TRBD2 as D (5 bases). The CDR3 runs 14 residues. V lost 0 bases and J 6 bases, leaving 9 bases between the germline ends. Per germline, CDR1 SGHNT and CDR2 YYREEE (reference sequence). The CDR3 DNA follows: TGTGCCAGCAGCTTGGGCGGGTCTCCCGGGGAGCTGTTTTTT. This encodes CASSLGGSPGELFF.

V gene TRBV6-4 combines with J gene TRBJ2-3; the match to TRBD2 covers 13 bases. The ends lost 4 bases at V and 4 bases at J; junction bases unmatched: 2. The CDR3 is made up of 15 amino acids. Germline V gene sequence: CDR1 MRHNA, CDR2 SNTAGT. The DNA of the CDR3 is TGTGCCAGCAGTGGGACTAGCGGGAGTTCAGATACGCAGTATTTT. This encodes CASSGTSGSSDTQYF.

The chain combines TRBV19 with TRBJ2-2, with 7 positions matching TRBD1. This CDR3 is built from 15 residues. The J segment lost 6 bases and the V segment lost 2 bases, leaving 6 bases of the junction unmatched. CDR1 is LNHDA, CDR2 SQIVND, per germline (reference sequence). Written as DNA, the CDR3 is TGTGCCAGTAGTATACTAGGGGGCGCATCCGGGGAGCTGTTTTTT. This gives the protein CASSILGGASGELFF. The full variable domain, with the rest looked up from reference TRBV19 and TRBJ2-2, is DGGITQSPKYLFRKEGQNVTLSCEQNLNHDAMYWYRQDPGQGLRLIYYSQIVNDFQKGDIAEGYSVSREKKESFPLTVTSAQKNPTAFYLCASSILGGASGELFFGEGSRLTVL.

The chain employs TRBV19 and TRBJ1-4; weak D call: TRBD1 (6 bases). V lost 6 bases and J 0 bases, leaving 14 bases between the germline ends. Germline CDR1 reads LNHDA; CDR2 reads SQIVND (reference sequence). CDR3 length: 16 residues. The CDR3 nucleotides are TGTGCCAGTAGGTATGGACAGTGGGCAACTAATGAAAAACTGTTTTTT. This translates into CASRYGQWATNEKLFF.

The chain recombines TRBV5-1 with TRBJ2-5, with TRBD2 matching 10 bases. CDR3 size: 16 residues. Germline values: CDR1 SGHRS, CDR2 YFSETQ. V shed 0 bases, J shed 4 bases, and the junction held 6 bases outside the gene matches. The CDR3, as DNA: TGCGCCAGCAGCTTGGCCTTAGCGGGAGGAATAGAGACCCAGTACTTC. It translates to CASSLALAGGIETQYF. The full variable domain, completed using reference TRBV5-1 and TRBJ2-5, is KAGVTQTPRYLIKTRGQQVTLSCSPISGHRSVSWYQQTPGQGLQFLFEYFSETQRNKGNFPGRFSGRQFSNSRSEMNVSTLELGDSALYLCASSLALAGGIETQYFGPGTRLLVL.

The chain links TRBV7-9 to TRBJ2-2; TRBD1 is a possible D gene (5 bases). Germline loops: CDR1 SEHNR, CDR2 FQNEAQ (reference sequence). This CDR3 is built from 12 residues. Trimming took 4 bases from V and 6 from J, leaving 6 bases between them. The CDR3 DNA reads as TGTGCCAGCAGCTGGGGCCCCGGGGAGCTGTTTTTT. This sequence encodes CASSWGPGELFF.